This T cell receptor beta chain appears in the sequencing data of a study of blood T cells in healthy people across ages. Sample-barcoded 5' priming and a J-beta primer mix drove a second PCR of about 6 to 12 cycles. TCRdb reanalysed the 5' RACE reads using MiXCR and keeps one entry per CDR3 protein. Of some 750,000 distinct CDR3 sequences in the sample, about a fifth were seen once. The V gene end was trimmed by 7 bases and the J gene end by 8 bases; junction bases not matched to a gene: 10. The CDR3 is made up of 12 amino acids. CDR1 and CDR2 (germline): SQVTM, ANQGSEA. This clonotype was detected a few times.

Sequencing input: blood. This chain links TRBV29-1 with TRBJ1-2, with 7 bases identical to TRBD1. The receptor was derived from a man aged 65 to 85 in good health. The chain's CDR3 is CSAGGGAEGYTF. CDR3 coding DNA: TGCAGCGCAGGGGGGGGCGCAGAGGGCTACACCTTC.